This T cell receptor beta chain was identified in a study of T cells in Graves' hyperthyroidism and ophthalmopathy. At least ten counts were recorded for this clonotype. Amplification targeted TCR beta CDR3 regions from RNA transcripts. When the TCR CDR3 underwent first-round RT-PCR, the HTBI primer set was used. Via MiXCR, TCRdb re-called the multiplex PCR reads, giving one row per CDR3 protein. The sample includes some 420,000 distinct CDR3 sequences, roughly an eighth of them seen just once. This CDR3 contains 15 residues. V dropped 6 bases and J dropped 4 bases, with 18 bases sitting between them. Germline V gene sequence: CDR1 SGHRS, CDR2 YFSETQ.

The chain uses TRBV5-1 and TRBJ2-3; D is possibly TRBD1 (6 bases). The sequenced sample consisted of blood. The TCR was taken from a woman between 18 and 29 years old with Graves' hyperthyroidism. CDR3 nucleotides: TGCGCCAGCAACCTTGTCCCTGGGGGCGCAGATACGCAGTATTTT. Translation gives CASNLVPGGADTQYF.